This T cell receptor (beta chain) was captured by sequencing in a study of cytomegalovirus exposure and HLA in healthy donors. The overall study: Unique TCRs numbering roughly 85 million, obtained from HLA-typed donors, made up an early data release.

It was with 60 Vbeta and 13 Jbeta primers that the PCR ran. Original analysis: Tens of millions of unique TCR beta chains, some 9.9 million shared, were counted in a later analysis. Only in-frame clones appear in the TCRdb table, and some are missing; sequencing was by immunoSEQ multiplex PCR. The D gene and trimming were derived from the DNA, and the V and J assignments and clone size from that table. The sample yields around 120,000 clones, 60% to 85% seen once. Findings of the study overall: Later analysis demonstrated an association between a missense DCLRE1C variant and TCR beta V- and J-gene trimming. DRB1 showed the most TCR associations and HLA-C the fewest in a later analysis, as rates varied by HLA locus.

As for this clone: Its antigen is still unknown.

Germline CDR1 is SGHNT and CDR2 is YYREEE (reference sequence). Trimming at V came to 0 bases and at J to 2 bases, leaving 3 bases not matched to a gene. The CDR3 loop spans 15 amino acids. The TCR originated in a woman in her forties in good health and CMV-seropositive. This rearrangement joins TRBV5-4 to TRBJ2-7; TRBD2 matches 9 bases. The specimen sequenced was PBMCs. CDR3 DNA sequence: TGTGCCAGCAGCTTGGGGGCTAGCGGGACCTACGAGCAGTACTTC. It specifies CASSLGASGTYEQYF.